This TCR beta chain was identified during a study of tumor-infiltrating lymphocytes in primary liver carcinoma. A word on this clonotype: One base away lies a much larger clone, so this may be a sequencing read error.

The CDR3 runs to 16 residues. Germline V gene data show CDR1 as SGHRS and CDR2 as YFSETQ. The template, approximately 500 ng total RNA, yielded TCR beta cDNA made with a constant-region primer. Three nested multiplex PCR rounds of slightly modified ARM-PCR generated TCR beta libraries. TRBV1-TRBV30 forward and Cbeta reverse primers drove the first two roughly 10-cycle rounds. One entry per CDR3 protein results from TCRdb running MiXCR on the multiplex PCR reads. Of roughly 80,000 distinct CDR3 sequences in the sample, approximately 62% are singletons; the top ten hold approximately 26%. Extraction of RNA together with DNA used about 17-30 mg of unsorted bulk tissue.

Sequencing was done on a sample of tumor-adjacent normal liver tissue. This sequence originates from a man between 40 and 49 years old with primary liver carcinoma and hepatitis B virus infection. The rearrangement uses TRBV5-1 and TRBJ2-1, with 10 bases aligning to TRBD1. The end of the DNA is better explained by TRBJ2-7, so the J call may be wrong. This chain's CDR3 is CASSFSGTGASNEQYF. CDR3 in DNA: TGCGCCAGCAGCTTTTCCGGGACAGGGGCGAGCAATGAGCAGTACTTC.